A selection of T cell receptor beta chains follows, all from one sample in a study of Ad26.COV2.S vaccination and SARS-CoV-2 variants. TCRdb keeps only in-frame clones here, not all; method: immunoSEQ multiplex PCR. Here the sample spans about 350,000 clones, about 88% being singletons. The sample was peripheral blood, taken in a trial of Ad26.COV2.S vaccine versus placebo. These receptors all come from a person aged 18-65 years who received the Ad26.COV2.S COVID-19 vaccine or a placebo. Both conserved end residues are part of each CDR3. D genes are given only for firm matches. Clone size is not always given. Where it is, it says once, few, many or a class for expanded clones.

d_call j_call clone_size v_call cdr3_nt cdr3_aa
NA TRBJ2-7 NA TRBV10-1 TGCGCCAGCAGTGACGACTCAAGCTCCTACGAGCAGTACTTC CASSDDSSSYEQYF
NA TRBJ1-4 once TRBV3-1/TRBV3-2 TGTGCCAGCAGCCAAGGGGTCGACGCGAGGGAAAAACTGTTTTTT CASSQGVDAREKLFF
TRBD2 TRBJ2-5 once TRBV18 TGTGCCAGCTCACCACGTCCCCTAACGGGACTACAAGAGACCCAGTACTTC CASSPRPLTGLQETQYF
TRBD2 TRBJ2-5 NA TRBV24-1 TGTGCCACCAGTGACCCAGGGAGGGGCCAAGAGACCCAGTACTTC CATSDPGRGQETQYF
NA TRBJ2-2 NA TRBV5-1 TGCGCCAGCAGCTTCCAGGGGACGCCCGGGGAGCTGTTTTTT CASSFQGTPGELFF
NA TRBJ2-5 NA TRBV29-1 TGCAGCGCCCGGTACGGGGCGGAGACCCAGTACTTC CSARYGAETQYF
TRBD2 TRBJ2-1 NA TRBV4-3 TGCGCCAGCAGCCAAGGACTAGCGGGTAGCTCCTACAATGAGCAGTTCTTC CASSQGLAGSSYNEQFF
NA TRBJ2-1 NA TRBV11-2 TGTGCCAGCAGCTTAGGAGTCAGGGGATTGGATGAGCAGTTCTTC CASSLGVRGLDEQFF
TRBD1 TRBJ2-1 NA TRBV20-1 TGCAGTGCTAGTGAGGACAGGGGGTCCAATGAGCAGTTCTTC CSASEDRGSNEQFF
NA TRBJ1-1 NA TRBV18 TGTGCCAGCTCACCACCGACGGTGAACACTGAAGCTTTCTTT CASSPPTVNTEAFF
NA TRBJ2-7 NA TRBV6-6 TGTGCCAGCAGTTTTACGGGGGCCCCCTACGAGCAGTACTTC CASSFTGAPYEQYF
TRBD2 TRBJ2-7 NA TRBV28 TGTGCCAGCAGTGCCGGGGGGGTCCCTACCTACGAGCAGTACTTC CASSAGGVPTYEQYF
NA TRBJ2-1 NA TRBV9 TGTGCCAGCAGCGTAGAACTAGCCACCTACAATGAGCAGTTCTTC CASSVELATYNEQFF